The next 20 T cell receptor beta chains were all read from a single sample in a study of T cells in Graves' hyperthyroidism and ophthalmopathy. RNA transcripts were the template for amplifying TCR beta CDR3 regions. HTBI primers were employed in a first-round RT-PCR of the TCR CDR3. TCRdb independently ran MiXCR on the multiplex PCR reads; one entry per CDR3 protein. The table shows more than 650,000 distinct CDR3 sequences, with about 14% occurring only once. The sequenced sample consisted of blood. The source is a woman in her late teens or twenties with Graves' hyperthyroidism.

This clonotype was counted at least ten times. CDR3 bases: TGCAGTGCTAGATTACCGGGACGTAACGAGCAGTACTTC. Its protein is CSARLPGRNEQYF. The genes are TRBV20-1 and TRBJ2-7; D assignment may be TRBD1 or TRBD2 (5 bases each). V was clipped by 2 bases and J by 5 bases, with 13 bases between them. CDR3 size: 13 residues. Germline V lookup: CDR1 DFQATT, CDR2 SNEGSKA (reference sequence).

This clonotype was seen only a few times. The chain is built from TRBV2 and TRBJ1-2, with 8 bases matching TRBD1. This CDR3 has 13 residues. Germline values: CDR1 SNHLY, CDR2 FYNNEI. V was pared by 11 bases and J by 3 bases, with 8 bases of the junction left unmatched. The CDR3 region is CAGIPGGDYGYTF. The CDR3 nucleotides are TGTGCCGGGATCCCAGGGGGCGACTATGGCTACACCTTC.

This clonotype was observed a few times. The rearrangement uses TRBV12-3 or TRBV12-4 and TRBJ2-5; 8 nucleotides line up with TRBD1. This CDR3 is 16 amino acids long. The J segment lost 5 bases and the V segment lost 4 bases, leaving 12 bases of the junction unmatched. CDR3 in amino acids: CASSSQGAALGETQYF. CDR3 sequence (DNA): TGTGCCAGCAGTTCCCAGGGGGCCGCCTTAGGGGAGACCCAGTACTTC.

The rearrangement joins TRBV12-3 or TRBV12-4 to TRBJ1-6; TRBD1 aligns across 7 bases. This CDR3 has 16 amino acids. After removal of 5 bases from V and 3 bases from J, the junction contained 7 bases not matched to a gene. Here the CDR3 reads CASSGTGALYNSPLHF. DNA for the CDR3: TGTGCCAGCAGTGGAACAGGGGCCCTCTATAATTCACCCCTCCACTTT.

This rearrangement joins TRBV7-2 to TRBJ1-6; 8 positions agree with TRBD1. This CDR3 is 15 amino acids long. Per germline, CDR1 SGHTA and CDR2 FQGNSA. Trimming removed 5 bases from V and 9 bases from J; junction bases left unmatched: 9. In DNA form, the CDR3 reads TGTGCCAGCAGCCGTAGCGCAGGGGGCCTTTCACCCCTCCACTTT. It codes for CASSRSAGGLSPLHF.

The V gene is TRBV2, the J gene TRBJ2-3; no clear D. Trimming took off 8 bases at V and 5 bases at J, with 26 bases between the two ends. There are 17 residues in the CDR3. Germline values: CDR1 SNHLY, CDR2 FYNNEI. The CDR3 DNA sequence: TGTGCCAGCCAGGAACGGAACACCCCGCCGGTCAAAGATACGCAGTATTTT. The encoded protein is CASQERNTPPVKDTQYF.

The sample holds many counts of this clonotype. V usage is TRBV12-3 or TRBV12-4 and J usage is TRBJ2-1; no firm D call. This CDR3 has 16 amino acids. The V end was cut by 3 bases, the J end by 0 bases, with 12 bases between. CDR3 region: CASSLRPGSSYNEQFF. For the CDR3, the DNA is TGTGCCAGCAGTTTGCGGCCAGGAAGCTCCTACAATGAGCAGTTCTTC.

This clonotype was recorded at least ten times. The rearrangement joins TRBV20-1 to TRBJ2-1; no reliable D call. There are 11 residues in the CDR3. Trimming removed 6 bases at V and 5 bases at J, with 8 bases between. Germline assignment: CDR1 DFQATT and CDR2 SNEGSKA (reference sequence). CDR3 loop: CSAGLDNEQFF. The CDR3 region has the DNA TGCAGTGCCGGGCTTGACAATGAGCAGTTCTTC.

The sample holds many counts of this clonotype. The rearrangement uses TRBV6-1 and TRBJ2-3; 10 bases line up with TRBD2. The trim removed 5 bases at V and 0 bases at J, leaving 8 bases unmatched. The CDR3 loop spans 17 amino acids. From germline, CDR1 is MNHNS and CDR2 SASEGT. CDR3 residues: CASSRSRTSGSTDTQYF. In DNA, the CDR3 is TGTGCCAGCAGTAGAAGCCGGACTAGCGGTAGCACAGATACGCAGTATTTT.

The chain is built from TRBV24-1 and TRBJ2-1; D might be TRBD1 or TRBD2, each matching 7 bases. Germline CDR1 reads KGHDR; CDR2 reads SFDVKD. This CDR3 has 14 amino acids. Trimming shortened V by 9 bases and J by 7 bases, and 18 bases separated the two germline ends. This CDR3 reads CATQGGGSRNEQFF. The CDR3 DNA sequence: TGTGCCACCCAGGGGGGGGGGAGTCGGAATGAGCAGTTCTTC.

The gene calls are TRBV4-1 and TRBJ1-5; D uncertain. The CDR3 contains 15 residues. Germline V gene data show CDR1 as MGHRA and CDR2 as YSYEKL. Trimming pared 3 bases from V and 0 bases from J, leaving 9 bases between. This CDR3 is CASSHQFVSNQPQHF. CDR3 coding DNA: TGCGCCAGCAGCCACCAATTTGTTAGCAATCAGCCCCAGCATTTT.

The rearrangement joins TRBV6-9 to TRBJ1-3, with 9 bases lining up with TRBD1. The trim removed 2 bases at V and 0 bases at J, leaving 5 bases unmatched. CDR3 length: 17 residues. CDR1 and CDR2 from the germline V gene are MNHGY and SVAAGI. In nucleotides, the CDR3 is TGTGCCAGCAGTTATCGAGGACAGGGGCTCTCTGGAAACACCATATATTTT. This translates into CASSYRGQGLSGNTIYF.

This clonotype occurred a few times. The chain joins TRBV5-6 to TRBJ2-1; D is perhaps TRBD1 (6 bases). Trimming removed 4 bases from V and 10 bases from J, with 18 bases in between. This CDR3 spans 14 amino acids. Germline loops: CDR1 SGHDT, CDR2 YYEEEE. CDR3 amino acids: CASSDTNRVGEQFF. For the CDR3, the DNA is TGTGCCAGCAGCGACACCAACAGGGTCGGGGAGCAGTTCTTC.

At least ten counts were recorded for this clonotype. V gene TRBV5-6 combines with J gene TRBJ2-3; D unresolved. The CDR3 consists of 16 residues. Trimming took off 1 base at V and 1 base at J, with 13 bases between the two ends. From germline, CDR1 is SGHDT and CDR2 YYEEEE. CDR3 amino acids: CASSLKWLPRTDTQYF. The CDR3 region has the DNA TGTGCCAGCAGCTTGAAGTGGCTCCCTCGCACAGATACGCAGTATTTT. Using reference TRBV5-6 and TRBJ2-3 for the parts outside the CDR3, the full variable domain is DAGVTQSPTHLIKTRGQQVTLRCSPKSGHDTVSWYQQALGQGPQFIFQYYEEEERQRGNFPDRFSGHQFPNYSSELNVNALLLGDSALYLCASSLKWLPRTDTQYFGPGTRLTVL.

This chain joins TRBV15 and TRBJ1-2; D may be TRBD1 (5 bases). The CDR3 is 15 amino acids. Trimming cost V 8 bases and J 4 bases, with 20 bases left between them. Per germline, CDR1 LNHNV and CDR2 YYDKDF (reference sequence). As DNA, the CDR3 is TGTGCCACCGGGGGAGGTTCGCGGGGGGTCTATGGCTACACCTTC. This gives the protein CATGGGSRGVYGYTF.

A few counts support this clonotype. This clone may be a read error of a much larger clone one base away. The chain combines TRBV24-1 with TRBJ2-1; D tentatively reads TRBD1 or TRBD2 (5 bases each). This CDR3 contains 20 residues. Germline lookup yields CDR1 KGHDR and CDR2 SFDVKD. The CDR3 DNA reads TGTGCCACCCCGAAACTCGACCGGGACGGCGGTAGGTTCGGTTACAATGAGCAGCTCTTC. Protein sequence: CATPKLDRDGGRFGYNEQLF.

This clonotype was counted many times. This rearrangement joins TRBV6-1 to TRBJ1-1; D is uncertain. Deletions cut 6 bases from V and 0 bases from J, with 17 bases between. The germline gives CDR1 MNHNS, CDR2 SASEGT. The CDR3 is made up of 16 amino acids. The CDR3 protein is CASSPYILGLNTEAFF. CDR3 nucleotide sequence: TGTGCCAGCAGCCCCTATATATTAGGGTTGAACACTGAAGCTTTCTTT.

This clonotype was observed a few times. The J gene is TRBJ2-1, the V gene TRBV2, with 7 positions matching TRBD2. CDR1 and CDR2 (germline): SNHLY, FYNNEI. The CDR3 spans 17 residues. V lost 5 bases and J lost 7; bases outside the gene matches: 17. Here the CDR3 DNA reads TGTGCCAGCAGTATGCTACCTGGGAGCGGGACTGAGAATGAGCAGTTCTTC. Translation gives CASSMLPGSGTENEQFF.

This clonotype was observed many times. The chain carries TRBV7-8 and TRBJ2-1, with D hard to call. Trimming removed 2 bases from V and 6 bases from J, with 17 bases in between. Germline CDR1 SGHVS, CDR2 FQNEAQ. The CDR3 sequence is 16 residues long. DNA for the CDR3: TGTGCCAGCAGCTTAACTCCCTGGTCAGCGCGCAATGAGCAGTTCTTC. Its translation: CASSLTPWSARNEQFF.

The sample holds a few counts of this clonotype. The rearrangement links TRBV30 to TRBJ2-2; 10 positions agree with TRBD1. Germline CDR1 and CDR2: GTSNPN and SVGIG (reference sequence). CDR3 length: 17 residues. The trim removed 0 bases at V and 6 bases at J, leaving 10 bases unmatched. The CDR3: CAWSVVLADRGAGELFF. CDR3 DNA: TGTGCCTGGAGTGTAGTCTTAGCGGACAGGGGGGCCGGGGAGCTGTTTTTT.